This entry concerns a single T cell receptor (beta chain). The antigen remains unidentified. Pooled CD45RO+ cells and CCR7-negative CD45RA+ TemRA cells made up CD8 memory. The sample comes from a study of shared clonotypes between healthy human individuals. Study results and caveats: What naive subsets generally showed was a larger estimated richness than memory subsets showed.

Per the original data handling: Filtering differed because ImmunoSEQ produced junction-only sequences that carried no quality scores. The data were produced by immunoSEQ multiplex PCR, yet TCRdb's version contains in-frame clones alone and is incomplete. V and J calls and clone size are as listed in that table; D and trimming were resolved from the DNA. The profile covers roughly 320,000 clones, with 80% to 90% appearing a single time and 15% to 20% taken by the ten largest. The CDR3 consists of 15 residues. The V and J ends lost 6 bases and 3 bases, in that order; junction bases with no gene match: 11. The germline CDR1 and CDR2 sequences are LNHDA and SQIVND (reference sequence).

The chain recombines TRBV19 with TRBJ2-7, with 7 bases lining up with TRBD1. The receptor's source is a man in his late teens or twenties in good health. What was sequenced was memory CD8+ T cells sorted from blood. Subset here: CD45RO+ cells pooled with CCR7-negative TemRA cells. The CDR3 is CASSPGQLFNYEQYF. In DNA, the CDR3 is TGTGCCAGTAGCCCGGGACAGCTGTTTAACTACGAGCAGTACTTC. Looking up the rest from reference TRBV19 and TRBJ2-7 gives the full variable domain: DGGITQSPKYLFRKEGQNVTLSCEQNLNHDAMYWYRQDPGQGLRLIYYSQIVNDFQKGDIAEGYSVSREKKESFPLTVTSAQKNPTAFYLCASSPGQLFNYEQYFGPGTRLTVT.